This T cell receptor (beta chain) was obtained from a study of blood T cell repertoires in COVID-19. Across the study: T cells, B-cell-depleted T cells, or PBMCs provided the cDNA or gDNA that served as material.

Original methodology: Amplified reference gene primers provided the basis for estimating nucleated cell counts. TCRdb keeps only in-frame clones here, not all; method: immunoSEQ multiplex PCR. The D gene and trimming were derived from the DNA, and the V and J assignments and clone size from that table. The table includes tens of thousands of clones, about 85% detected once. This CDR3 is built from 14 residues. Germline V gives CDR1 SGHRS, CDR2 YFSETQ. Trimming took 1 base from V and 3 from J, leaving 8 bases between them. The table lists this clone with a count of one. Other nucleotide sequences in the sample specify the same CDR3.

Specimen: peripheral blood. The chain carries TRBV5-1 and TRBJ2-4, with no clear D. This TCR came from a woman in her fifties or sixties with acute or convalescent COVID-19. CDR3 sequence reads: CASSLTQDKNIQYF. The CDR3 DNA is TGCGCCAGCAGCTTGACGCAGGACAAAAACATTCAGTACTTC.